The rows below give T cell receptor beta chains drawn from one sample of a study of T cells after yellow fever vaccination. TCRdb itself ran the 5' RACE reads through MiXCR, one entry per CDR3 protein. Of just under 600,000 distinct CDR3 sequences listed, approximately 15% were seen once; the top ten hold roughly an eighth. This specimen consisted of PBMCs, obtained on the day of the yellow fever booster vaccination. The receptors derive from a man aged 25 to 45 who received the YFV17D yellow fever vaccine. The CDR3 runs from the conserved cysteine through the conserved F or W. Each record gives: V gene, D gene, clone size, J gene, CDR3 DNA, CDR3 protein. The D gene is left open where the match is weak. A clone size is listed for some rows: how often the clone was seen (once, few, many), or a class if it is expanded.

TRBV24-1	TRBD2	few	TRBJ2-1	TGTGCCACCAGTGATAAAACTAGCGGTGAGCAGTTCTTC	CATSDKTSGEQFF
TRBV6-2/TRBV6-3	NA	NA	TRBJ1-1	TGTGCCAGCAGGCTTCGGGGGCGAAGTGGAGTCACTGAAGCTTTCTTT	CASRLRGRSGVTEAFF
TRBV11-1	NA	NA	TRBJ2-5	TGTGCCAGCAGCTCAAAGTCGGGACTTCTGGAGACCCAGTACTTC	CASSSKSGLLETQYF
TRBV20-1	NA	once	TRBJ2-3	TGCAGTGTTACGCGGTCGGATACGCAGTATTTT	CSVTRSDTQYF
TRBV9	TRBD1	NA	TRBJ2-5	TGTGCCAGCAGCGGACCGAGACAGGGGCTGGAGGAGACCCAGTACTTC	CASSGPRQGLEETQYF
TRBV7-2	TRBD2	many	TRBJ2-3	TGTGCCAGCAGCCCTGGGGGAGGAGCGGGGGCAGATACGCAGTATTTT	CASSPGGGAGADTQYF
TRBV7-9	TRBD1	few	TRBJ1-1	TGTGCCAGCAGCCCACAGGGGATCGCTGAAGCTTTCTTT	CASSPQGIAEAFF
TRBV20-1	TRBD2	few	TRBJ2-1	TGCAGTGCTAGAGCCGGGACTAGCGGAGTCAATGAGCAGTTCTTC	CSARAGTSGVNEQFF
TRBV23-1	NA	few	TRBJ2-7	TGCGCCAGCAGTCAAGATTTCTGGGAGTGGGTGACGAAGACAGGCTCCTACGAGCAGTACTTC	CASSQDFWEWVTKTGSYEQYF
TRBV20-1	NA	many	TRBJ2-5	TGCAGTGCTAGAATCCCCACAGGCCTGCAAGAGACCCAGTACTTC	CSARIPTGLQETQYF
TRBV7-2	TRBD1	few	TRBJ1-1	TGTGCCAGCAGCCTTGGACAGGTCGTGAACACTGAAGCTTTCTTT	CASSLGQVVNTEAFF
TRBV15	NA	few	TRBJ2-1	TGTGCCACCAGCAGAGGCGGTTACGGGGAGCAGTTCTTC	CATSRGGYGEQFF
TRBV6-2/TRBV6-3	TRBD2	NA	TRBJ2-6	TGTGCCAGCAGTTACCTTCGGGAGGCCAGGGCTGAGTTCTCTGGGGCCAACGTCCTGACTTTC	CASSYLREARAEFSGANVLTF
TRBV10-2	NA	NA	TRBJ1-1	TGCGCCAGCAGTGAGTCAGACTCGGCTTTCTTT	CASSESDSAFF
TRBV5-1	NA	NA	TRBJ1-1	TGCGCCAGCAGCTTGGTAAGCGCTAACACTGAAGCTTTCTTT	CASSLVSANTEAFF